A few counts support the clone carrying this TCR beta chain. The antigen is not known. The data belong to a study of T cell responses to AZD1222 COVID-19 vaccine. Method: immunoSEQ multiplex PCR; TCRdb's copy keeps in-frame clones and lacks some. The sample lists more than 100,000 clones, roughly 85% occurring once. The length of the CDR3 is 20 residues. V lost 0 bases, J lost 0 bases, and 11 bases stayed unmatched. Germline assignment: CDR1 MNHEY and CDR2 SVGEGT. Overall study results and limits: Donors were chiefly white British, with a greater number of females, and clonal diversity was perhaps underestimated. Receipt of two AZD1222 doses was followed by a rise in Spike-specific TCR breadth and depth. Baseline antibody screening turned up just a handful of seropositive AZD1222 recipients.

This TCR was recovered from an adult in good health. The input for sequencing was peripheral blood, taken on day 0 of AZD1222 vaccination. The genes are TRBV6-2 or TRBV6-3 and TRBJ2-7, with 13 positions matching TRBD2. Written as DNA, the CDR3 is TGTGCCAGCAGTTACTCGAATAGGCGACTAGCGGGAGGACGCTCCTACGAGCAGTACTTC. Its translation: CASSYSNRRLAGGRSYEQYF.